The 3 T cell receptor beta chains below come from one sample, sequenced in a study of T cells after yellow fever vaccination. TCRdb re-analysed the 5' RACE reads in MiXCR, keeping a single row per CDR3 protein. This sample has approximately 350,000 distinct CDR3 sequences, with approximately 10% found just once. The source was PBMCs, collected on the day of the first yellow fever vaccination. The source of these receptors is a young man who received the YFV17D yellow fever vaccine.

This clonotype was recorded a few times. The V and J genes are TRBV20-1 and TRBJ1-1; TRBD1 agrees at 7 bases. The CDR3 runs to 17 residues. From germline, CDR1 is DFQATT and CDR2 SNEGSKA (reference sequence). Trimming at V came to 0 bases and at J to 5 bases, leaving 15 bases not matched to a gene. CDR3 protein: CSARDLLLQGPWTEAFF. CDR3 DNA: TGCAGTGCTAGAGATCTCCTTCTACAGGGGCCGTGGACTGAAGCTTTCTTT.

The chain carries TRBV6-5 and TRBJ2-3; 8 bases map to TRBD2. Germline-derived CDR1 and CDR2 are MNHEY and SVGAGI. CDR3 length equals 15 residues. V was clipped by 3 bases and J by 2 bases; unmatched bases: 4. CDR3 DNA sequence: TGTGCCAGCAGTTATCGGGGGGGCCCCACAGATACGCAGTATTTT. This sequence encodes CASSYRGGPTDTQYF.

The table lists this clonotype with a few counts. DNA for the CDR3: TGTGCCAGCAGGGGGACTAGCGGGGGGACTAGCACAGATACGCAGTATTTT. Its translation: CASRGTSGGTSTDTQYF. This rearrangement joins TRBV2 to TRBJ2-3; 15 nucleotides match TRBD2. Trimming took 6 bases from V and 0 from J; bases not matched to a gene: 4. CDR3 size: 17 residues. Germline loops: CDR1 SNHLY, CDR2 FYNNEI.